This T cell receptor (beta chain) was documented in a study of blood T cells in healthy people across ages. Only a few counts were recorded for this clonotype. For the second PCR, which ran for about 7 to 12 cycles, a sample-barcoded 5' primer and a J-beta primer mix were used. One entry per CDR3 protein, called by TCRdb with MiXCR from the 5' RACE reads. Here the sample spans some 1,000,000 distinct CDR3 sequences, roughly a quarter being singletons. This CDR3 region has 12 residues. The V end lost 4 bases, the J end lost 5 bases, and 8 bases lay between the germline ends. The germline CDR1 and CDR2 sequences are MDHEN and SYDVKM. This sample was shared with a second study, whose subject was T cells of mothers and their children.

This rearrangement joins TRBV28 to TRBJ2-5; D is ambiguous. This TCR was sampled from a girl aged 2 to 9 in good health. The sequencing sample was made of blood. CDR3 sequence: CASSSPLETQYF. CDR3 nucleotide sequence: TGTGCCAGCAGTTCCCCGTTGGAGACCCAGTACTTC. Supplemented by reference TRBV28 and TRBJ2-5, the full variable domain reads DVKVTQSSRYLVKRTGEKVFLECVQDMDHENMFWYRQDPGLGLRLIYFSYDVKMKEKGDIPEGYSVSREKKERFSLILESASTNQTSMYLCASSSPLETQYFGPGTRLLVL.